These T cell receptor beta chains were read from a single sample in a study of blood T cell repertoires in COVID-19. Only in-frame clones appear in the TCRdb table, and some are missing; sequencing was by immunoSEQ multiplex PCR. Among roughly 200,000 clones listed, more than 80% were seen once. Sequenced: peripheral blood. Receptors were obtained from a woman aged 35 to 49 with COVID-19, enrolled during active disease. CDR3s include the opening cysteine and the closing phenylalanine or tryptophan. A D gene is named only where the DNA matches it firmly.

TRBJ2-6	-	TRBV9	CASSVPGGGANVLTF
TRBJ2-7	TRBD2	TRBV25-1	CASNDSGLAGLYYEQYF
TRBJ2-2	TRBD1	TRBV6-5	CASSRTGGSGELFF
TRBJ2-5	TRBD1	TRBV28	CASFGDRGPQETQYF
TRBJ2-3	TRBD1	TRBV7-3	CASGTGQLTDTQYF
TRBJ2-1	TRBD2	TRBV4-1	CASSHLRLAANNEQFF
TRBJ2-3	-	TRBV2	CASNSRITDTQYF
TRBJ1-5	-	TRBV7-9	CASSEWTVNQPQHF
TRBJ2-2	TRBD1	TRBV27	CASSLQGETGELFF
TRBJ1-6	TRBD1	TRBV7-2	CASSPARTGGRSPLHF
TRBJ2-1	TRBD2	TRBV30	CAWTSGGAGEQFF
TRBJ2-5	-	TRBV3-1/TRBV3-2	CASSPNPETQYF
TRBJ1-4	-	TRBV18	CASSPPSGANEKLFF
TRBJ2-1	-	TRBV23-1	CASSQVLVHEQFF
TRBJ1-1	TRBD1	TRBV7-6	CASSFSGQVEAEAFF
TRBJ1-6	TRBD1	TRBV10-3	CAISVGTGNNSPLHF
TRBJ1-3	TRBD1	TRBV6-5	CASSYPGGPGNTIYF
TRBJ1-5	-	TRBV27	CASSFRTPNRSNQPQHF
TRBJ2-2	TRBD1	TRBV9	CASSGQGESGGELFF
TRBJ2-2	TRBD2	TRBV15	CATSRTGLADNTGELFF
TRBJ1-1	TRBD1	TRBV14	CASSQRTGINTEAFF
TRBJ2-3	-	TRBV6-1	CASSERILVPTSTDTQYF
TRBJ2-3	-	TRBV5-1	CASSLDVPDTQYF
TRBJ2-5	TRBD2	TRBV7-2	CASSFNTGLAAETQYF
TRBJ1-1	-	TRBV11-2	CASSQTRMNTEAFF
TRBJ2-2	-	TRBV12-3/TRBV12-4	CASQLVFTGELFF
TRBJ2-7	TRBD2	TRBV10-3	CAIRAGETSGTFTYEQYF
TRBJ1-5	TRBD1	TRBV7-9	CASSLGDRGRNQPQHF
TRBJ2-7	-	TRBV21-1	CASSSGGGGQGSYEQYF
TRBJ1-5	TRBD1	TRBV18	CASSHRNPTGGGNQPQHF
TRBJ2-7	-	TRBV7-9	CASSLETVTYEQYF
TRBJ1-2	-	TRBV19	CASRSGYGYTF
TRBJ2-1	-	TRBV3-1/TRBV3-2	CASSRVGDEQFF
TRBJ1-1	-	TRBV6-5	CASSRTVNTEAFF
TRBJ1-3	-	TRBV11-2	CASSFNIRGRGLGNTIYF
TRBJ2-1	-	TRBV7-3	CASSLNELGNNNEQFF
TRBJ2-4	-	TRBV23-1	CASGHFSDSENIQYF
TRBJ2-3	-	TRBV20-1	CSGSSTDTQYF
TRBJ2-4	-	TRBV9	CASSADGLGSNIQYF
TRBJ2-3	-	TRBV9	CASSVAGTLTQYF